Listed here are 32 T cell receptor beta chains from one sample, sequenced in a study of CD8+ T cells in alopecia areata. Treatment: oral pan-JAK inhibitor, 5-10 mg twice daily. It was cDNA, reverse transcribed from extracted RNA, that served as the sequencing template. Assay used: immunoSEQ multiplex PCR; TCRdb lists only in-frame clones, some missing. In the table there are 150,000 or so clones, about 51% of which are singletons. The sequencing used CD8+ T cells sorted from blood, collected at week 4, from a patient treated with tofacitinib. The receptors were gathered from a human donor with alopecia areata.

The chain employs TRBV7-9 and TRBJ1-1, with D unclear. V shed 1 base and J shed 5 bases, with 11 bases lying between them. Germline values: CDR1 SEHNR, CDR2 FQNEAQ (reference sequence). This CDR3 is built from 14 residues. CDR3 coding DNA: TGTGCCAGCAGCTTAGGTGTGACGCGGACTGAAGCTTTCTTT. This sequence encodes CASSLGVTRTEAFF.

This clone appeared a few times. The chain has TRBV29-1 and TRBJ1-1, with D hard to call. V lost 0 bases to trimming and J lost 4 bases, with 9 bases between them. From germline, CDR1 is SQVTM and CDR2 ANQGSEA. CDR3 size: 13 residues. The DNA of the CDR3 is TGCAGCGTTGAAGAAACCGACACCACTGAAGCTTTCTTT. Translated: CSVEETDTTEAFF.

This clone occurred a few times. This chain joins TRBV27 and TRBJ2-7; no definite D call. Germline CDR1 reads MNHEY; CDR2 reads SMNVEV (reference sequence). CDR3 size: 13 residues. With 4 bases removed from V and 7 bases from J, the gap between germline ends came to 14 bases. The CDR3 nucleotides read TGTGCCAGCAGTTGGGGTCTAGGTAGGGAGCAGTACTTC. Translation gives CASSWGLGREQYF.

This clone occurred a few times. The chain recombines TRBV27 with TRBJ2-1; D possibly corresponds to TRBD2 (6 bases). The germline V gene has CDR1 MNHEY and CDR2 SMNVEV (reference sequence). The ends were cut back, 2 bases at V and 6 bases at J, with 11 bases in the middle. This CDR3 has 14 amino acids. The CDR3: CASSLGDLGNEQFF. DNA for the CDR3: TGTGCCAGCAGTTTAGGGGACTTAGGCAATGAGCAGTTCTTC.

In DNA form, the CDR3 reads TGCAGCGTTGAAGAACAGGGTAACTATGGCTACACCTTC. It yields the protein CSVEEQGNYGYTF. V is TRBV29-1 and J is TRBJ1-2, with D perhaps matching TRBD1 (6 bases). V gave up 0 bases and J gave up 1 base, with 6 bases separating them. This CDR3 is built from 13 residues. The germline V gene encodes CDR1 SQVTM and CDR2 ANQGSEA.

V usage is TRBV23-1 and J usage is TRBJ2-2; 7 bases align to TRBD1. TRBV23-1 is recorded as an ORF, its role being uncertain. The CDR3 spans 14 residues. V dropped 6 bases and J dropped 3; count of bases not matched to a gene: 4. The CDR3 is CASSPDRDTGELFF. The CDR3, as DNA: TGCGCCAGCAGCCCTGACAGGGACACCGGGGAGCTGTTTTTT.

This clone was counted between two and nine times. The J gene is TRBJ2-3, the V gene TRBV27; TRBD1 matches 10 bases. Trimming at V came to 4 bases and at J to 5 bases, leaving 9 bases not matched to a gene. This CDR3 spans 16 amino acids. Germline values: CDR1 MNHEY, CDR2 SMNVEV (reference sequence). The CDR3 coding sequence is TGTGCCAGCAGTTCCATCCGTGGGACAGGGGTAGATACGCAGTATTTT. It specifies CASSSIRGTGVDTQYF.

This clone was seen more than once but under ten times. This chain joins TRBV29-1 and TRBJ2-7; D unclear. Germline values: CDR1 SQVTM, CDR2 ANQGSEA. The germline V and J ends were trimmed by 6 bases and 0 bases, with 12 bases remaining between them. CDR3 length: 13 amino acids. CDR3 DNA: TGCAGCGTCCACAGTGGCGTCTCCTACGAGCAGTACTTC. Its protein product is CSVHSGVSYEQYF.

This sequence joins TRBV27 and TRBJ2-7, with no clear D. The CDR3 is 12 residues long. CDR1 is MNHEY, CDR2 SMNVEV, per germline (reference sequence). Trimming took 6 bases from V and 2 from J, leaving 8 bases between them. The CDR3 region is CASRGGAYEQYF. CDR3 DNA sequence: TGTGCCAGCAGGGGTGGGGCCTACGAGCAGTACTTC.

The chain couples TRBV7-9 to TRBJ2-3; unclear D gene. V lost 6 bases, J lost 2 bases, and 9 bases lay in between. CDR3 length: 13 amino acids. Per germline, CDR1 SEHNR and CDR2 FQNEAQ (reference sequence). The CDR3 here is CASSPPHTDTQYF. DNA of the CDR3: TGTGCCAGCAGTCCCCCCCACACAGATACGCAGTATTTT.

The J gene is TRBJ2-5, the V gene TRBV7-9; D perhaps matches TRBD2 (7 bases). CDR1 and CDR2 (germline): SEHNR, FQNEAQ (reference sequence). CDR3 length: 14 residues. V lost 6 bases and J 4 bases, leaving 15 bases between the germline ends. The CDR3 DNA sequence: TGTGCCAGCAGGTCCGGGGGCGGGAGAGAGACCCAGTACTTC. Translated, it gives CASRSGGGRETQYF.

This rearrangement joins TRBV6-4 to TRBJ2-7; TRBD1 matches at 9 bases. The CDR3 has 14 amino acids. After removal of 11 bases from V and 0 bases from J, the junction contained 8 bases not matched to a gene. Germline V gene data show CDR1 as MRHNA and CDR2 as SNTAGT. Here the CDR3 reads CAGKQDRGSYEQYF. For the CDR3, the DNA is TGTGCCGGTAAACAGGACAGGGGCTCCTACGAGCAGTACTTC.

This clone was observed once. This chain links TRBV27 with TRBJ1-6; a weak D match, TRBD1 (6 bases). Looked up from germline, CDR1 is MNHEY and CDR2 is SMNVEV (reference sequence). V lost 5 bases and J lost 7, with 18 bases in between. The CDR3 is made up of 16 amino acids. CDR3 DNA sequence: TGTGCCAGCAGTCTAAATACAGGGATTGGGAATTCACCCCTCCACTTT. It yields the protein CASSLNTGIGNSPLHF.

To note about this clone: This sample also contains other DNA sequences that code for the same CDR3. The chain has TRBV11-2 and TRBJ2-3; no definite D call. Deletions cut 5 bases from V and 2 bases from J, with 2 bases between. The CDR3 is made up of 11 amino acids. The germline CDR1 and CDR2 sequences are SGHAT and FQNNGV. The CDR3 sequence is CASSTTDTQYF. The CDR3 nucleotides read TGTGCCAGCAGCACCACAGATACGCAGTATTTT.

This chain connects TRBV25-1 to TRBJ2-7; TRBD2 is a possible D gene (6 bases). This CDR3 contains 10 residues. The ends were cut back, 11 bases at V and 3 bases at J, with 8 bases in the middle. Germline V gene sequence: CDR1 MGHDK, CDR2 SYGVNS. The CDR3 region is CASGDYEQYF. CDR3 nucleotide sequence: TGTGCCTCGGGGGACTACGAGCAGTACTTC.

This chain joins TRBV4-1 and TRBJ1-5; D uncertain. Trimming stripped 1 base from V and 3 bases from J, with 10 bases between. The CDR3 is 15 amino acids. CDR1 and CDR2 (germline): MGHRA, YSYEKL. DNA for the CDR3: TGCGCCAGCAGCCAAGTTGGGCTGAACAATCAGCCCCAGCATTTT. This encodes CASSQVGLNNQPQHF.

The chain recombines TRBV7-9 with TRBJ1-2, with TRBD1 identical over 9 bases. V was clipped by 5 bases and J by 3 bases; unmatched bases: 7. The CDR3 is 15 amino acids. The germline gives CDR1 SEHNR, CDR2 FQNEAQ (reference sequence). This CDR3 is CASSEPGQGDYGYTF. In DNA, the CDR3 is TGTGCCAGCAGCGAACCGGGACAGGGTGACTATGGCTACACCTTC.

The J gene is TRBJ1-2, the V gene TRBV6-1; the match to TRBD1 covers 9 bases. CDR1 is MNHNS and CDR2 is SASEGT in the germline V gene. The CDR3 is 13 amino acids. The ends lost 10 bases at V and 7 bases at J; junction bases unmatched: 10. CDR3 coding DNA: TGTGCCATCCCGGGACAGGGATCAAGTGGCTACACCTTC. Translation gives CAIPGQGSSGYTF.

This rearrangement joins TRBV10-3 to TRBJ1-6; 8 positions agree with TRBD1. CDR3 length: 17 residues. CDR1 is ENHRY, CDR2 SYGVKD, per germline. With V trimmed by 8 bases and J by 5 bases, 14 bases remained unmatched. CDR3: CAIARSGQGQHNSPLHF. Written as DNA, the CDR3 is TGTGCCATCGCCCGGTCCGGACAGGGCCAACATAATTCACCCCTCCACTTT.

The genes are TRBV9 and TRBJ2-5, with D perhaps matching TRBD1 (6 bases). The germline gives CDR1 SGDLS, CDR2 YYNGEE. Trimming took off 0 bases at V and 4 bases at J, with 13 bases between the two ends. The CDR3 loop spans 15 amino acids. The CDR3 reads CASSVATGGGETQYF. The DNA for the CDR3 is TGTGCCAGCAGCGTAGCTACTGGGGGCGGAGAGACCCAGTACTTC.

A note on this clone: Other nucleotide sequences from this sample produce the same CDR3. The chain joins TRBV29-1 to TRBJ2-7, with D maybe TRBD1 (5 bases). Trimming left V 3 bases short and J 1 base short, with 7 bases between. Germline loops: CDR1 SQVTM, CDR2 ANQGSEA. This CDR3 is 12 amino acids long. CDR3 amino acids: CSVEQGSYEQYF. The CDR3 region has the DNA TGCAGCGTTGAGCAGGGTTCCTACGAGCAGTACTTC.

The chain uses TRBV9 and TRBJ2-1; 10 bases line up with TRBD2. Germline V gene lookup returns CDR1 SGDLS and CDR2 YYNGEE. The CDR3 covers 17 residues. Germline trimming cut 1 base from V and 9 bases from J; bases unmatched to any gene: 13. The CDR3 nucleotides are TGTGCCAGCAGCGTAAGCCCCCATCTAGCGGGGGTTGGTGAGCAGTTCTTC. Its protein product is CASSVSPHLAGVGEQFF.

The chain employs TRBV4-1 and TRBJ2-2; the D gene could be TRBD1 or TRBD2 (6 bases each). Germline CDR1 MGHRA, CDR2 YSYEKL. V lost 5 bases and J lost 8, with 12 bases in between. The CDR3 length is 13 residues. CDR3 loop: CASSARGQGELFF. For the CDR3, the DNA is TGCGCCAGCAGCGCCCGGGGGCAAGGGGAGCTGTTTTTT.

This clone was seen a few times. This chain joins TRBV19 and TRBJ2-1, with a tentative D call TRBD1 (5 bases). Germline assignment: CDR1 LNHDA and CDR2 SQIVND (reference sequence). V shed 1 base and J shed 0 bases, with 13 bases lying between them. The CDR3 loop spans 17 amino acids. The CDR3 coding sequence is TGTGCCAGTAGTATAGTCCCAGGGTTTAGCTCCTACAATGAGCAGTTCTTC. Translated: CASSIVPGFSSYNEQFF.

The rearrangement uses TRBV5-1 and TRBJ1-1; D not certain. Deletions cut 7 bases from V and 4 bases from J, with 8 bases between. The CDR3 has 11 residues. Germline-derived CDR1 and CDR2 are SGHRS and YFSETQ. Here the CDR3 DNA reads TGCGCCAGCCAACTGGGCACTGAAGCTTTCTTT. Its protein is CASQLGTEAFF.

This clone was picked up a small number of times. The chain has TRBV29-1 and TRBJ2-7, with D hard to call. The germline gives CDR1 SQVTM, CDR2 ANQGSEA. Trimming took off 0 bases at V and 6 bases at J, with 9 bases between the two ends. This CDR3 is 12 amino acids long. The CDR3 bases are TGCAGCGTTGAAGATCTAGGGATCGAGCAGTACTTC. Translating gives CSVEDLGIEQYF.

The genes are TRBV11-2 and TRBJ2-3; D perhaps matches TRBD2 (5 bases). The CDR3 sequence is 11 residues long. Germline lookup yields CDR1 SGHAT and CDR2 FQNNGV. Trimming removed 10 bases from V and 4 bases from J, with 9 bases in between. The CDR3 region is CATAEADTQYF. CDR3 bases: TGTGCCACCGCGGAGGCAGATACGCAGTATTTT.

This chain links TRBV11-2 with TRBJ2-3, with 11 nucleotides matching TRBD2. The junction had 8 bases not matched to a gene; V was cut back by 9 bases and J by 0 bases. CDR3 length equals 16 residues. In germline, CDR1 is SGHAT, CDR2 FQNNGV. The CDR3 reads CASWDLAGGSTDTQYF. DNA for the CDR3: TGTGCCAGTTGGGATCTAGCGGGGGGTAGCACAGATACGCAGTATTTT.

The V and J genes are TRBV7-9 and TRBJ1-5; D is possibly TRBD1 (5 bases). V dropped 5 bases and J dropped 3 bases, with 14 bases sitting between them. Germline V gene lookup returns CDR1 SEHNR and CDR2 FQNEAQ (reference sequence). The CDR3 runs to 15 residues. The CDR3 bases are TGTGCCAGCAGCGGGCCCGGGACGGACAATCAGCCCCAGCATTTT. Translated, it gives CASSGPGTDNQPQHF.

This chain connects TRBV29-1 to TRBJ2-1; perhaps TRBD1 as D (5 bases). CDR1 is SQVTM, CDR2 ANQGSEA, per germline. V lost 3 bases and J lost 4, with 16 bases in between. The CDR3 length is 15 residues. CDR3 amino acids: CSVDMWGGEYNEQFF. Here the CDR3 DNA reads TGCAGCGTTGATATGTGGGGCGGCGAGTACAATGAGCAGTTCTTC.

The CDR3 DNA is TGTGCCAGCAGTGAAGCGCTTCAGGGGGCAGATACGCAGTATTTT. Protein: CASSEALQGADTQYF. The chain joins TRBV6-1 to TRBJ2-3, with 7 bases that match TRBD1. The V gene's germline CDR1 is MNHNS and CDR2 SASEGT. The V segment lost 0 bases and the J segment 4 bases; nucleotides outside the gene matches: 4. The CDR3 length is 15 residues.

There are a few counts of this clone. The chain combines TRBV4-2 with TRBJ1-5, with 7 bases matching TRBD1. The germline V gene encodes CDR1 LGHNA and CDR2 YNFKEQ. This CDR3 has 18 amino acids. V gave up 3 bases and J gave up 0 bases; unmatched junction bases: 11. The CDR3: CASSHALPGQNSNQPQHF. The CDR3 coding sequence is TGTGCCAGCAGCCACGCGCTCCCGGGACAGAATAGCAATCAGCCCCAGCATTTT.